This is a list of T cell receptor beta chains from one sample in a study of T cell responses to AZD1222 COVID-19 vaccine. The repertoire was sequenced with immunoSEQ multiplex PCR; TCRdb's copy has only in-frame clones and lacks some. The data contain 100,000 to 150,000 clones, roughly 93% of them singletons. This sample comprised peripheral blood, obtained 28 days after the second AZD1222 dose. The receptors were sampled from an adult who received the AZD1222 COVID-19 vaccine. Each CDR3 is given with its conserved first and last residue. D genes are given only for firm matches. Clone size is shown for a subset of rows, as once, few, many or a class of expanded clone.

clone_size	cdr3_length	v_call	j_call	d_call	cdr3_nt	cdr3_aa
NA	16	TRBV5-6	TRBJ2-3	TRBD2	TGTGCCAGCAGCTCCGGACTAGCGGGAGAAACAGATACGCAGTATTTT	CASSSGLAGETDTQYF
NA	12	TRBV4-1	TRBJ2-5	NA	TGCGCCAGCAGCCAAGATCGAAGGACCCAGTACTTC	CASSQDRRTQYF
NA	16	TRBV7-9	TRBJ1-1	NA	TGTGCCAGCAGGGATCCGGACCTACCGCCGAACACTGAAGCTTTCTTT	CASRDPDLPPNTEAFF
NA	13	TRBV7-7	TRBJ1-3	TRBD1	TGTGCCAGCAGCACAGGGGCGGGAAACACCATATATTTT	CASSTGAGNTIYF
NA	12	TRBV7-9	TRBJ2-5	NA	TGTGCCAGCAGCTTCGCTCAAGAGACCCAGTACTTC	CASSFAQETQYF
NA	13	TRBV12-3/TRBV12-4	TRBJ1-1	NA	TGTGCCAGCAGGATACAGGTTAACACTGAAGCTTTCTTT	CASRIQVNTEAFF
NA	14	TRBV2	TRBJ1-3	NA	TGTGCCAGCAGCGACATAGTCTCTGGAAACACCATATATTTT	CASSDIVSGNTIYF
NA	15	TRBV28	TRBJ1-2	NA	TGTGCCAGCAGCTCACAGGGACCCGCTAACTATGGCTACACCTTC	CASSSQGPANYGYTF
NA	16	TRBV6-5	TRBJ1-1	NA	TGTGCCAGCAGTTACTCAGGGGGGCTGGGTAACACTGAAGCTTTCTTT	CASSYSGGLGNTEAFF
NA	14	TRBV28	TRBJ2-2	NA	TGTGCCAGCAGTTTGCAGGGAGGCACCGGGGAGCTGTTTTTT	CASSLQGGTGELFF
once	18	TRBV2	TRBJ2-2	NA	TGTGCCAGCAGCTCTAAAAAACCGTCAGGGGAGAGGCCCGGGGAGCTGTTTTTT	CASSSKKPSGERPGELFF
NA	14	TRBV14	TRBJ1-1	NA	TGTGCCAGCAGCCACAGGAGATCGAACACTGAAGCTTTCTTT	CASSHRRSNTEAFF
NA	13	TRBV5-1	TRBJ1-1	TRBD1	TGCGCCAGCAGCCGTACCCCGGGACAGGAAGCTTTCTTT	CASSRTPGQEAFF
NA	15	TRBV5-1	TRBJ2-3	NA	TGCGCCAGCAGCTTGGATTTTGGGAGCACAGATACGCAGTATTTT	CASSLDFGSTDTQYF
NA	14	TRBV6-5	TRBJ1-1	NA	TGTGCCAGCAGTTACGGCCCCGCGGACACTGAAGCTTTCTTT	CASSYGPADTEAFF
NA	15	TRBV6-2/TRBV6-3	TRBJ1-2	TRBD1	TGTGCCAGCAGTACCCGACAGGGTATGGTATTTGGCTACACCTTC	CASSTRQGMVFGYTF
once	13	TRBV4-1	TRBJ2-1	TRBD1	TGCGCCAGCAGCCAACCCGACAGGGATGAGCAGTTCTTC	CASSQPDRDEQFF
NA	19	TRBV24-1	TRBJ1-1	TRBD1	TGTGCCACCAGTGATTTATCGACCGGGACAGGAGAGATGAACACTGAAGCTTTCTTT	CATSDLSTGTGEMNTEAFF
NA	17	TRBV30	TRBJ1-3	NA	TGTGCCTGGAGCCCCGCCCGGACAACTTACTCTGGAAACACCATATATTTT	CAWSPARTTYSGNTIYF
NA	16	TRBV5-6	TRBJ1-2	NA	TGTGCCAGCAATCCACTAAGGACGGATTTCTTTCGAGGCTACACCTTC	CASNPLRTDFFRGYTF
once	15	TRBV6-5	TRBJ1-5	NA	TGTGCCAGCAGTATAGGGAGACACCTCAATCAGCCCCAGCATTTT	CASSIGRHLNQPQHF
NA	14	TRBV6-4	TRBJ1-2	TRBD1	TGTGCCAGCAGCCGAGACAGGGCCCCTGGGGGCTACACCTTC	CASSRDRAPGGYTF
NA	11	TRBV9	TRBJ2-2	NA	TGTGCCAGCAAAGGTTACGGGGAGCTGTTTTTT	CASKGYGELFF
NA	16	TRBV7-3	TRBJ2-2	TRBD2	TGTGCCAGCAGCCTGCGGGGGACTAAGGTGATCGGGGAGCTGTTTTTT	CASSLRGTKVIGELFF
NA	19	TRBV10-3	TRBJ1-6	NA	TGTGCCATCAGTGAGTTCGGGAAGGCATCGGGACGGAATAATTCACCCCTCCACTTT	CAISEFGKASGRNNSPLHF
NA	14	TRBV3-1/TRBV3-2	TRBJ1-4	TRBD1	TGTGCCAGCAGAACAGGGGCGACTAATGAAAAACTGTTTTTT	CASRTGATNEKLFF
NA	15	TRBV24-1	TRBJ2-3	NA	TGTGCCACCGGGCCTGGGGCAGGGTCAACAGATACGCAGTATTTT	CATGPGAGSTDTQYF
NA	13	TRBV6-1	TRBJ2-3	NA	TGTGCCAGCAGTGAACGAGGGACAGATACGCAGTATTTT	CASSERGTDTQYF
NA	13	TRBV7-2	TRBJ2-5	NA	TGTGCCAGCAGCTTAGCGCTTCGGGAGACCCAGTACTTC	CASSLALRETQYF
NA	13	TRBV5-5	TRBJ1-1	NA	TGTGCCAGCAGCTTGGGAGGGAACACTGAAGCTTTCTTT	CASSLGGNTEAFF
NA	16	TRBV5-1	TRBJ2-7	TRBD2	TGCGCCAGCAGCTTGGTAGTTAGCGGGAGTAGAAACGAGCAGTACTTC	CASSLVVSGSRNEQYF
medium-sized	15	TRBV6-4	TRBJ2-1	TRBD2	TGTGCCAGCAGTGAAAAAGCTAGCGGCTACAATGAGCAGTTCTTC	CASSEKASGYNEQFF
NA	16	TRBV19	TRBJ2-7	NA	TGTGCCAGTACCCGCAGCGGCAGGAGCCCTTCCTACGAGCAGTACTTC	CASTRSGRSPSYEQYF
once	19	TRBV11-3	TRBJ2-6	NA	TGTGCCAGCAGCAGTGGGGGGGGCAGGCCTGGCTCTGGGGCCAACGTCCTGACTTTC	CASSSGGGRPGSGANVLTF
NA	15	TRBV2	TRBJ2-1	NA	TGTGCCAGCAGTGCGTTACTTTCCGGGTACAATGAGCAGTTCTTC	CASSALLSGYNEQFF
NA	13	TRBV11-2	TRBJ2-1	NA	TGTGCCAGCAGCTTACGGGGATACAATGAGCAGTTCTTC	CASSLRGYNEQFF
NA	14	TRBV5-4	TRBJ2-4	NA	TGTGCCAGCAGCTTGAGGGAATCCAAAAACATTCAGTACTTC	CASSLRESKNIQYF
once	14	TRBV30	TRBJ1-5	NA	TGTGCCTGGAATCAGGGTTTCGGCAATCAGCCCCAGCATTTT	CAWNQGFGNQPQHF
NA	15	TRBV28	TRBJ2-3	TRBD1	TGTGCCAGCAGGCCGGACAGGGGGCAATTAGATACGCAGTATTTT	CASRPDRGQLDTQYF
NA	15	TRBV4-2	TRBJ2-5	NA	TGTGCCAGCAGCCATTCCGGGAGCGACCAAGAGACCCAGTACTTC	CASSHSGSDQETQYF
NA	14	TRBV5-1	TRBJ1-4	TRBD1	TGCGCCAGCAGATCCAGACAGGGTAATGAAAAACTGTTTTTT	CASRSRQGNEKLFF
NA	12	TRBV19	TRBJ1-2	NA	TGTGCCAGTAGTATTAATAACTATGGCTACACCTTC	CASSINNYGYTF
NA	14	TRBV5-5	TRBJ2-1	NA	TGTGCCACTTCACAAGGGGACTTCTACAATGAGCAGTTCTTC	CATSQGDFYNEQFF